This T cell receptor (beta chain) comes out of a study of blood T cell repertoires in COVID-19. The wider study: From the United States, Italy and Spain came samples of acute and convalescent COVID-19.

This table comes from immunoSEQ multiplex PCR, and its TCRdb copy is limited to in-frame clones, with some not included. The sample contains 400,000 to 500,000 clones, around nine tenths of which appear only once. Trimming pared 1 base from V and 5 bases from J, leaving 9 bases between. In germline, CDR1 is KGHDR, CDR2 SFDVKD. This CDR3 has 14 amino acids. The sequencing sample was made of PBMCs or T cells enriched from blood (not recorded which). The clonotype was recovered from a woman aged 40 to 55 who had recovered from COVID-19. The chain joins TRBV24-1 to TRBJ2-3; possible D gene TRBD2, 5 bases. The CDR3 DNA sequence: TGTGCCACCAGTGATTTTCGAGGGAGAGATACGCAGTATTTT. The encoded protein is CATSDFRGRDTQYF.